This T cell receptor beta chain is from a study of memory CD4+ T cells and cytomegalovirus serostatus. Broader study findings: Median bootstrapped AUC for CMV status was just over 0.94 originally, roughly 0.92 US-trained. CD4+ memory repertoires contained about 40% of the roughly 160 reported CMV TCRbeta sequences.

Of note for this clone: What it binds is not known.

The sort gate was single viable CD3+CD4+CD8-CD45RO+ cells for memory CD4+ T cells. Donors' CMV status reflects serum IgG against pp150, pp28, p38, p52. The protocol was immunoSEQ multiplex PCR, while the TCRdb copy is restricted to in-frame clones and leaves out a portion. Of around 49,000 clones listed, about 78% were seen once; the top ten hold 0.67%. From germline, CDR1 is SGHDT and CDR2 YYEEEE. The germline V and J ends were trimmed by 4 bases and 4 bases, with 16 bases remaining between them. The CDR3 totals 15 residues. The rearrangement uses TRBV5-6 and TRBJ2-3; a weak D match, TRBD2 (6 bases). The receptor's source is an adult in good health and CMV-seronegative. Sequencing used memory CD4+ T cells from blood. The CDR3 is CASSTPGLGPDTQYF. The CDR3, as DNA: TGTGCCAGCAGCACACCGGGACTGGGCCCAGATACGCAGTATTTT.